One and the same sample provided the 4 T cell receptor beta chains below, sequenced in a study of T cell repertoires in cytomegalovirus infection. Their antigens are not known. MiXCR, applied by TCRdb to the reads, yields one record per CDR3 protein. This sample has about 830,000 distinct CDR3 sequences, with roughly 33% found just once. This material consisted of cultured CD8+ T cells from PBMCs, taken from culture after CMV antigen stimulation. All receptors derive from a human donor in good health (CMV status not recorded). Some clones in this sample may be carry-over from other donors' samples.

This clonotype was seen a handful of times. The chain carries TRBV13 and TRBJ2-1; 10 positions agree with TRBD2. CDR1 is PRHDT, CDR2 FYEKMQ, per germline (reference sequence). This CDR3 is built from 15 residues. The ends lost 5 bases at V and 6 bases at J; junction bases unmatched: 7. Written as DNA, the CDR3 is TGTGCCAGCAGCGTTAGCGGGGGGCCCTCCAATGAGCAGTTCTTC. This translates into CASSVSGGPSNEQFF.

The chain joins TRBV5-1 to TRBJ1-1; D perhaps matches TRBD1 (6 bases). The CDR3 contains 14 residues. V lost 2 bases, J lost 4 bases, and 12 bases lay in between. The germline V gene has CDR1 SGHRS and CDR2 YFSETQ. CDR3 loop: CASSLQGLATEAFF. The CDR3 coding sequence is TGCGCCAGCAGCTTACAGGGTCTGGCCACTGAAGCTTTCTTT. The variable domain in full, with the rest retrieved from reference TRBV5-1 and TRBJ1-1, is KAGVTQTPRYLIKTRGQQVTLSCSPISGHRSVSWYQQTPGQGLQFLFEYFSETQRNKGNFPGRFSGRQFSNSRSEMNVSTLELGDSALYLCASSLQGLATEAFFGQGTRLTVV.

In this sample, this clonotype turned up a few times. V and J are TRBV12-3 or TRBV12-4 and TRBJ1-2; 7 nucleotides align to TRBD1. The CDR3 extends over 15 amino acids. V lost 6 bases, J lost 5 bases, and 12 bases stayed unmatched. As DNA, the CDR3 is TGTGCCAGCAGGCTTCCCACAGGGGAACCTTATGGCTACACCTTC. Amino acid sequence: CASRLPTGEPYGYTF.

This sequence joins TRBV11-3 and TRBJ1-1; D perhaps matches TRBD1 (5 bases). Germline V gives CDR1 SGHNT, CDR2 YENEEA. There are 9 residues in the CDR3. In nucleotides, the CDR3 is TGTGAAACGGGACGGGAAGCTTTCTTT. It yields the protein CETGREAFF.